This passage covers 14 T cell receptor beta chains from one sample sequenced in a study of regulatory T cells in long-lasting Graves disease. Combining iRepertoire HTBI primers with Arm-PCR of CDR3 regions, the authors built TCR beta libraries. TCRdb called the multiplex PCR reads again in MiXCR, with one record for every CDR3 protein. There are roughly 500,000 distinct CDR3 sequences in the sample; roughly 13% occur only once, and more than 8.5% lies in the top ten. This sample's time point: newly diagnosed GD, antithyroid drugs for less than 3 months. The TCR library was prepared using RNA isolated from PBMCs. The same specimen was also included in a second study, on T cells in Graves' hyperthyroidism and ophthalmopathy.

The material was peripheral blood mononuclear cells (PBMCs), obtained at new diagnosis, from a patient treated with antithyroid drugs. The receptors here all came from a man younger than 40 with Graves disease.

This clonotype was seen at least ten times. The CDR3 spells CSVVRGSPDTQYF. The CDR3 DNA reads as TGCAGCGTTGTACGAGGAAGCCCAGATACGCAGTATTTT. The genes are TRBV29-1 and TRBJ2-3; D remains ambiguous. The CDR3 totals 13 residues. Looked up from germline, CDR1 is SQVTM and CDR2 is ANQGSEA. Trimming took off 4 bases at V and 4 bases at J, with 12 bases between the two ends.

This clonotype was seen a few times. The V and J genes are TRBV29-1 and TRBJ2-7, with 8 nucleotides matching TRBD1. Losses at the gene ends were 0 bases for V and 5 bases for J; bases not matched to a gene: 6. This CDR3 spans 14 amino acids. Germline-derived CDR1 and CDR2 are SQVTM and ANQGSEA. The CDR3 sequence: CSVEEDKTGDEQYF. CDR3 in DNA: TGCAGCGTTGAAGAGGATAAGACAGGGGACGAGCAGTACTTC.

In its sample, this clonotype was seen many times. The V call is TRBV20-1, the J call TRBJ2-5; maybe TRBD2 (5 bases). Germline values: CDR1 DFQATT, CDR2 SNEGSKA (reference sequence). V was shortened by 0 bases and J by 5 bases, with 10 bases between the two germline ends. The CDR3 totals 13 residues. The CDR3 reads CSARDSDYETQYF. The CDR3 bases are TGCAGTGCTAGAGATAGCGACTACGAGACCCAGTACTTC.

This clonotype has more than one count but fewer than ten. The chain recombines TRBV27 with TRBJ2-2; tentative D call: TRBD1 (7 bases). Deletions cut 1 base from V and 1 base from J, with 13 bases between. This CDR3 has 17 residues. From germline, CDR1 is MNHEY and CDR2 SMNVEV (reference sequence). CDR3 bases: TGTGCCAGCAGTTTATTCTACAGGGGAGGGAACACCGGGGAGCTGTTTTTT. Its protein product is CASSLFYRGGNTGELFF.

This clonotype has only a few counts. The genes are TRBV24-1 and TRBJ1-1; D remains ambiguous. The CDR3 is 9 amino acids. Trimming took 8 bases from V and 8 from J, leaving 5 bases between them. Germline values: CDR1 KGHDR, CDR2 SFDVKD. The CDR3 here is CATTVEAFF. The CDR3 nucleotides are TGTGCCACCACGGTGGAAGCTTTCTTT.

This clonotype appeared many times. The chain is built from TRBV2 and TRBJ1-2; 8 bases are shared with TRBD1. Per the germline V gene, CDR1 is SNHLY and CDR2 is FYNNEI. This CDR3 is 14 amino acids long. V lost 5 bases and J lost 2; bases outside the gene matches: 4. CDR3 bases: TGTGCCAGCAGTTTACAGGGGGGGAACTATGGCTACACCTTC. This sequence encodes CASSLQGGNYGYTF.

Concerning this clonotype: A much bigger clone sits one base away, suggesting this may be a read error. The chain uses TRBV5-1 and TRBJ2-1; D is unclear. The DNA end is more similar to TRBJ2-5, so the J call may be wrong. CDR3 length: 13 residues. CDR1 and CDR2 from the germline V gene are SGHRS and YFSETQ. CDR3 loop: CASKPGGQETQYF. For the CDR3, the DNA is TGCGCCAGCAAGCCAGGCGGCCAAGAGACCCAGTACTTC.

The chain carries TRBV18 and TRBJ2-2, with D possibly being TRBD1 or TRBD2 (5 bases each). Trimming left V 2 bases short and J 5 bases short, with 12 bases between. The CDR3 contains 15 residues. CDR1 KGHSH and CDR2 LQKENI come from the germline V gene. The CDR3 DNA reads TGTGCCAGCTCACCATTCGAGGGGAAAACCGGGGAGCTGTTTTTT. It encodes CASSPFEGKTGELFF.

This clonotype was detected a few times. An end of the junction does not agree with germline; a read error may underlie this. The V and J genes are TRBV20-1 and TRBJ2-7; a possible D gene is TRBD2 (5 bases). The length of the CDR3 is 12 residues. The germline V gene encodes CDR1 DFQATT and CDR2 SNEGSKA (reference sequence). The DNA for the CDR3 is TGCAGTGCAAGAGGGCCCTTAGACGAGCAGTACTTC. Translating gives CSARGPLDEQYF.

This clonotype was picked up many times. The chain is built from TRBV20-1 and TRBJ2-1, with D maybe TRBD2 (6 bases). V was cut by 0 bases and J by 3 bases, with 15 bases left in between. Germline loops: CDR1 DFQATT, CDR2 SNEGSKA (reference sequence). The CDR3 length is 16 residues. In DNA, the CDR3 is TGCAGTGCTAGAGATCTTGGAGGGAGGAACTACAATGAGCAGTTCTTC. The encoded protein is CSARDLGGRNYNEQFF.

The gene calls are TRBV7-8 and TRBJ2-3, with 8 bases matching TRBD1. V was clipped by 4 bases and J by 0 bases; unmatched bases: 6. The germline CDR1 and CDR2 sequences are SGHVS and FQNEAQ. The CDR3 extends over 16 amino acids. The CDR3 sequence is CASSYRTGSSTDTQYF. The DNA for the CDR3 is TGTGCCAGCAGCTATCGGACAGGGAGTAGCACAGATACGCAGTATTTT. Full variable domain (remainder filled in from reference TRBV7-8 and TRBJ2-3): GAGVSQSPRYKVAKRGQDVALRCDPISGHVSLFWYQQALGQGPEFLTYFQNEAQLDKSGLPSDRFFAERPEGSVSTLKIQRTQQEDSAVYLCASSYRTGSSTDTQYFGPGTRLTVL.

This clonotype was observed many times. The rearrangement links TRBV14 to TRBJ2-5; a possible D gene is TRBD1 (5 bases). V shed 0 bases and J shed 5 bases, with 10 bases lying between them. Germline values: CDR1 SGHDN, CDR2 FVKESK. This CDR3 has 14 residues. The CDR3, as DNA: TGTGCCAGCAGCCAAGATTCAGGGCTTGAGACCCAGTACTTC. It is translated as CASSQDSGLETQYF.

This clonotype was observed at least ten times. The CDR3 DNA sequence: TGTGCCAGCAGCTTAGTGACCCAAGAGCAGTTCTTC. As protein: CASSLVTQEQFF. The V and J genes are TRBV7-2 and TRBJ2-1, with D uncertain. This CDR3 contains 12 residues. V lost 1 base to trimming and J lost 10 bases, with 8 bases between them. The germline V gene encodes CDR1 SGHTA and CDR2 FQGNSA. The variable domain in full, completed from reference TRBV7-2 and TRBJ2-1, reads GAGVSQSPSNKVTEKGKDVELRCDPISGHTALYWYRQSLGQGLEFLIYFQGNSAPDKSGLPSDRFSAERTGGSVSTLTIQRTQQEDSAVYLCASSLVTQEQFFGPGTRLTVL.

This chain's CDR3 is CANTLRAGGDQPQHF. Written as DNA, the CDR3 is TGTGCCAACACCCTAAGAGCAGGGGGAGATCAGCCCCAGCATTTT. This sequence joins TRBV27 and TRBJ1-5, with 7 positions matching TRBD1. Germline lookup yields CDR1 MNHEY and CDR2 SMNVEV (reference sequence). CDR3 size: 15 residues. The V and J ends lost 10 bases and 5 bases, in that order; junction bases with no gene match: 14.